This T cell receptor (beta chain) is drawn from a study of cytomegalovirus exposure and HLA in healthy donors. Study at large: Both the 120 or so validation repertoires and the 666 first-cohort repertoires used the same platform, as reported by a later analysis. Study-wide results and caveats: Reports indicated that the classifier achieved high specificity and sensitivity in diagnosing cytomegalovirus status. The dataset shows that most TCR sequences were rare, while some public TCRs occurred in many donors.

Concerning this clone itself: Antigen specificity is unknown.

Produced via immunoSEQ multiplex PCR; TCRdb's table is partial and in-frame only. Found here are approximately 46,000 clones, approximately 93% of them singletons; the top ten hold approximately 2.1%. The CDR3 spans 14 residues. The V gene's germline CDR1 is LNHDA and CDR2 SQIVND (reference sequence). The ends were cut back, 6 bases at V and 6 bases at J, with 17 bases in the middle. The sequencing sample was made of PBMCs. This TCR was recovered from a woman aged 18-30 years in good health and CMV-seronegative. This sequence joins TRBV19 and TRBJ1-2; perhaps TRBD1 as D (5 bases). This chain's CDR3 is CASRMEGSRHGYTF. In DNA, the CDR3 is TGTGCCAGTAGGATGGAGGGGTCTCGTCATGGCTACACCTTC.